This T cell receptor beta chain is drawn from a study of cytomegalovirus exposure and HLA in healthy donors. Study results and caveats: Among TCR beta chains, those listed as cytomegalovirus-associated numbered about 160.

Comment on this clone: Its antigen is as yet unknown. Other nucleotide sequences in the sample specify the same CDR3.

This CDR3 is 9 amino acids long. The germline gives CDR1 DFQATT, CDR2 SNEGSKA (reference sequence). Trimming removed 6 bases at V and 8 bases at J, with 7 bases between. PCR involved 60 Vbeta and 13 Jbeta primers. The method was immunoSEQ multiplex PCR; TCRdb's version includes in-frame clones alone and lacks a portion of them. The repertoire has about 130,000 clones, 74% of them found once; the top ten carry around 4.5%. The V and J genes are TRBV20-1 and TRBJ1-2; D gene unclear. The sample consisted of PBMCs. This TCR was recovered from a young man in good health and CMV-seropositive. The CDR3 DNA reads as TGCAGTGCCCCGGGAGGCTACACCTTC. Protein product: CSAPGGYTF.